This TCR beta chain was documented in a study of T cell responses to AZD1222 COVID-19 vaccine. Notes on this clone: Its antigen remains unidentified.

General study results and limits: Donors were largely white British and mainly female; clonal diversity was possibly underestimated. Close to half of spike-specific TCRs reportedly recognize unmutated variant regions.

CDR3 size: 12 residues. The V and J ends lost 8 bases and 7 bases respectively, with 12 bases between them. Germline V gene data show CDR1 as SEHNR and CDR2 as FQNEAQ (reference sequence). TCRdb's table, derived via immunoSEQ multiplex PCR, lists solely in-frame clones and lacks some. Of 150,000 to 250,000 clones listed, around 93% are singletons. This receptor was taken from an adult who received the AZD1222 COVID-19 vaccine. Here the sequenced sample was peripheral blood, taken 28 days after the second AZD1222 dose. The rearrangement joins TRBV7-9 to TRBJ1-5; D is uncertain. CDR3 amino acids: CASGLGSQPQHF. CDR3 DNA sequence: TGTGCCAGCGGGTTAGGGAGCCAGCCCCAGCATTTT.